One sample yielded the 7 T cell receptor beta chains listed below, sequenced in a study of blood T cells in healthy people across ages. Through a sample-barcoded 5' primer and a J-beta primer mix, a second PCR was run for about 6 to 12 cycles. TCRdb itself ran the 5' RACE reads through MiXCR, one entry per CDR3 protein. The table shows about 1.5 million distinct CDR3 sequences, with roughly two fifths occurring only once. Sequencing input: blood. These receptors originate from a woman aged 18-29 years in good health.

This clonotype was detected only a few times. This chain joins TRBV7-9 and TRBJ2-1, with D uncertain. Trimming cost V 1 base and J 5 bases, with 9 bases left between them. Germline values: CDR1 SEHNR, CDR2 FQNEAQ (reference sequence). The CDR3 is 14 amino acids. The DNA for the CDR3 is TGTGCCAGCAGCTTAGTAGGCAAGAACAATGAGCAGTTCTTC. It encodes CASSLVGKNNEQFF.

The chain joins TRBV12-3 or TRBV12-4 to TRBJ2-1; D gene uncertain. Trimming removed 4 bases at V and 6 bases at J, with 10 bases between. The CDR3 runs 13 residues. The CDR3 nucleotides are TGTGCCAGCAGTTGGACCGGCTCCAATGAGCAGTTCTTC. Translated, it gives CASSWTGSNEQFF.

CDR3 DNA: TGCAGTGCTAGCCCCGCAACCCGGCGGGGGATCCAGCCCCAGCATTTT. Translated: CSASPATRRGIQPQHF. V and J are TRBV20-1 and TRBJ1-5; weak D call: TRBD1 (5 bases). The CDR3 has 16 amino acids. Germline assignment: CDR1 DFQATT and CDR2 SNEGSKA (reference sequence). Trimming left V 3 bases short and J 7 bases short, with 22 bases between.

The chain links TRBV15 to TRBJ2-7, with TRBD2 matching 11 bases. The J segment lost 6 bases and the V segment lost 6 bases, leaving 7 bases of the junction unmatched. CDR3 length: 14 amino acids. The germline V gene has CDR1 LNHNV and CDR2 YYDKDF (reference sequence). The CDR3 loop reads CATSTSGSKFEQYF. CDR3 DNA sequence: TGTGCCACCAGTACTAGCGGGAGTAAGTTCGAGCAGTACTTC.

J is TRBJ2-1 and V is TRBV4-1; TRBD2 agrees at 9 bases. The CDR3 consists of 14 residues. The J segment lost 5 bases and the V segment lost 6 bases, leaving 5 bases of the junction unmatched. From germline, CDR1 is MGHRA and CDR2 YSYEKL. The CDR3 region has the DNA TGCGCCAGCAGAGTGGCGGGGGGGAACAATGAGCAGTTCTTC. This translates into CASRVAGGNNEQFF.

This clonotype was seen only once. V usage is TRBV29-1 and J usage is TRBJ2-1; 7 bases are a match to TRBD2. The CDR3 covers 16 residues. Germline CDR1 SQVTM, CDR2 ANQGSEA. The junction had 7 bases not matched to a gene; V was cut back by 2 bases and J by 0 bases. The CDR3 nucleotides read TGCAGCGTTGAATGGATGGGACTAAGCTCCTACAATGAGCAGTTCTTC. Amino acids: CSVEWMGLSSYNEQFF.

The V gene is TRBV7-2, the J gene TRBJ2-5; TRBD2 aligns across 9 bases. The CDR3 is 15 amino acids. V was pared by 5 bases and J by 11 bases, with 15 bases of the junction left unmatched. Germline V gene sequence: CDR1 SGHTA, CDR2 FQGNSA. Written as DNA, the CDR3 is TGTGCCAGCAGCAACCTAGCGGGGTTTTCCTACGGGCAGTACTTC. Translation: CASSNLAGFSYGQYF.